These T cell receptor beta chains were read from a single sample in a study of molecular identifiers for immune sequencing clone quantification. Using its own MiXCR run on the PCR reads, TCRdb lists one record per CDR3 protein. The table lists more than 10,000 distinct CDR3 sequences, over 20% of them singletons, with 1.5% in the top ten. The sequencing input was naive CD8+ T cells from blood, with Jurkat cell RNA spiked in. Receptors originate from a human donor in good health. Some libraries in this study had Jurkat cell RNA spiked in. Each CDR3 is given with its conserved first and last residue. D genes are given only for firm matches. Clone size is not always given. Where it is, it says once, few, many or a class for expanded clones.

clone_size: many
v_call: TRBV3-1
d_call: -
cdr3_length: 18
j_call: TRBJ2-3
cdr3_nt: TGTGCCAGCAGCCAAGAGTTTTTGACTACCAAAGATTCAGATACGCAGTATTTT
cdr3_aa: CASSQEFLTTKDSDTQYF

clone_size: medium-sized
v_call: TRBV15
d_call: TRBD1
cdr3_length: 14
j_call: TRBJ2-3
cdr3_nt: TGTGCCACCAGCAGGGACAGGGCGTCGGATACGCAGTATTTT
cdr3_aa: CATSRDRASDTQYF

clone_size: -
v_call: TRBV9
d_call: TRBD1
cdr3_length: 16
j_call: TRBJ1-1
cdr3_nt: TGTGCCAGCAGCGTAACACAGGGGGCGAGGGTCACTGAAGCTTTCTTT
cdr3_aa: CASSVTQGARVTEAFF

clone_size: few
v_call: TRBV15
d_call: TRBD1
cdr3_length: 15
j_call: TRBJ2-5
cdr3_nt: TGTGCCACCAGGGGGACAGGTTCGAGACAAGAGCCCCAGTACTTC
cdr3_aa: CATRGTGSRQEPQYF

clone_size: many
v_call: TRBV12-3/TRBV12-4
d_call: -
cdr3_length: 12
j_call: TRBJ2-3
cdr3_nt: TGTGCCAGCAGTCTTAGCCGAGATACGCAGTATTTT
cdr3_aa: CASSLSRDTQYF

clone_size: medium-sized
v_call: TRBV29-1
d_call: TRBD1
cdr3_length: 15
j_call: TRBJ2-7
cdr3_nt: TGCAGCGTTGTGCCCGGGACAGAGCCTTCCTACGAGCAGTACTTC
cdr3_aa: CSVVPGTEPSYEQYF

clone_size: medium-sized
v_call: TRBV29-1
d_call: TRBD2
cdr3_length: 15
j_call: TRBJ2-3
cdr3_nt: TGCAGCGTTCTGCTAGCGGAGGTTAGCACAGATACGCAGTATTTT
cdr3_aa: CSVLLAEVSTDTQYF

clone_size: medium-sized
v_call: TRBV20-1
d_call: TRBD2
cdr3_length: 15
j_call: TRBJ2-3
cdr3_nt: TGCAGTGCCCCTGGGCCGGCGGGGGACACAGATACGCAGTATTTT
cdr3_aa: CSAPGPAGDTDTQYF

clone_size: -
v_call: TRBV7-9
d_call: TRBD1
cdr3_length: 15
j_call: TRBJ1-5
cdr3_nt: TGTGCCAGCAGCCGGACAGGGAATGGCAATCAGCCCCAGCATTTT
cdr3_aa: CASSRTGNGNQPQHF

clone_size: medium-sized
v_call: TRBV20-1
d_call: -
cdr3_length: 12
j_call: TRBJ2-3
cdr3_nt: TGCAGTGCTAGAGATCTCACTGTTACGCAGTATTTT
cdr3_aa: CSARDLTVTQYF

clone_size: -
v_call: TRBV4-3
d_call: -
cdr3_length: 14
j_call: TRBJ2-1
cdr3_nt: TGCGCCAGCAGCCACCGGGACGGTTACAATGAGCAGTTCTTC
cdr3_aa: CASSHRDGYNEQFF